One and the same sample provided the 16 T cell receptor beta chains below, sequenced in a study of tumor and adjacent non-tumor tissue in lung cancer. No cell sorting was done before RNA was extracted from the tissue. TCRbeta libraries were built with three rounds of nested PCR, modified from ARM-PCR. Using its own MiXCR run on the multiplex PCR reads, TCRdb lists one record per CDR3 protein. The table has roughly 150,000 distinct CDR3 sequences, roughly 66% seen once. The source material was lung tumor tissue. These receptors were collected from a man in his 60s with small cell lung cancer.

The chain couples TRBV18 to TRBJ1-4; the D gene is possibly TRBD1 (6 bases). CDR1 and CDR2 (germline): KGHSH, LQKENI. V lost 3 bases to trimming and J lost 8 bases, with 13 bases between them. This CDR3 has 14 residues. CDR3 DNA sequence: TGTGCCAGCTCACCTCAGACAGGAGGAGAAAAACTGTTTTTT. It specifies CASSPQTGGEKLFF.

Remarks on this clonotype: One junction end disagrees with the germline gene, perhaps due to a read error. CDR3: CASSLGHSGVLETRYF. CDR3 DNA: TGTGCTAGCAGCTTGGGCCATTCAGGAGTCCTGGAGACCCGGTACTTC. The rearrangement uses TRBV5-5 and TRBJ2-5, with unresolved D. The germline CDR1 and CDR2 sequences are SGHKS and YYEKEE (reference sequence). This CDR3 region has 16 residues.

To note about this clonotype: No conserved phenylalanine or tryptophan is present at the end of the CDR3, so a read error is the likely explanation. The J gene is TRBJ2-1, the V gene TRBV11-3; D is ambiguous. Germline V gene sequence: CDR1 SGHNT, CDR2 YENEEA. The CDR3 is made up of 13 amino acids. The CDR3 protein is CTSSLGLNNEQFS. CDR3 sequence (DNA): TGTACCAGCAGCTTAGGGTTGAACAATGAGCAGTTCTCC.

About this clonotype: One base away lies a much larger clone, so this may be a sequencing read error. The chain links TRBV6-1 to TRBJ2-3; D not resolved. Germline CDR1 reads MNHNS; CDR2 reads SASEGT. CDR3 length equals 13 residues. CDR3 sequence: CVSSETWGDTQYF. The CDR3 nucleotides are TGTGTCAGCAGTGAAACATGGGGAGATACGCAGTATTTT.

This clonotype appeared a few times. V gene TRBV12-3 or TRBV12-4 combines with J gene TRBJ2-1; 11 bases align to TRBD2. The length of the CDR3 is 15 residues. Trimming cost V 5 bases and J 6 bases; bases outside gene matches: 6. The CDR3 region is CASSPPGTSGNEQFF. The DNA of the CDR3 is TGTGCCAGCAGTCCCCCCGGGACTAGCGGCAATGAGCAGTTCTTC.

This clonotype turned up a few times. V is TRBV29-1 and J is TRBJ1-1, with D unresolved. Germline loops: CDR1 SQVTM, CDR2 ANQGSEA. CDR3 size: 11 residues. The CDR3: CRYEHNTEAFF. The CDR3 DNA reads TGCAGGTACGAACACAACACTGAAGCTTTCTTT.

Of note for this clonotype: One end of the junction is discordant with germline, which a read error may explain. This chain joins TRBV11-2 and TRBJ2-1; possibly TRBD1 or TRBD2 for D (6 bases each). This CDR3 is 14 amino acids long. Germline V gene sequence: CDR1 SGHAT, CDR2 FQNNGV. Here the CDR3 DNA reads TGTGCCAGCAGCTTACCGGGGGCGTACAATGAGCAGCTCTTC. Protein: CASSLPGAYNEQLF.

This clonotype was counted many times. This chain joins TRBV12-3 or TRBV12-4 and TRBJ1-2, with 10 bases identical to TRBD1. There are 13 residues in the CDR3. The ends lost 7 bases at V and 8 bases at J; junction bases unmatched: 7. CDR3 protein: CASNVDRGPGYTF. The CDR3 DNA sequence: TGTGCCAGCAATGTCGACAGGGGGCCCGGCTACACCTTC.

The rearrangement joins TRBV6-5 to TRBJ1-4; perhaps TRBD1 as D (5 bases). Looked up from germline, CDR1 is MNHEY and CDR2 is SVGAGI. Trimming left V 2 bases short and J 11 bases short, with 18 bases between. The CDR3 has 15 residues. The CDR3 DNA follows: TGTGCCAGCAGTTACGGCGGGGGGGACTCGGGCAAACTGTTTTTT. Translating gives CASSYGGGDSGKLFF.

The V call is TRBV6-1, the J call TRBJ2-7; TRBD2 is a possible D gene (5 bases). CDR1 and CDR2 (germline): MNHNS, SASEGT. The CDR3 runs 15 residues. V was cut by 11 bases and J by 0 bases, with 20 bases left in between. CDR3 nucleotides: TGTGCCGGCAATGAAGCGGTAGATTTCTCCTACGAGCAGTACTTC. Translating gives CAGNEAVDFSYEQYF.

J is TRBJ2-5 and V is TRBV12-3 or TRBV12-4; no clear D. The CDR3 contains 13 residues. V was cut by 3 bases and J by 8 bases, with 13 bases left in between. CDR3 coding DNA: TGTGCCAGCAGTTTGGGCAGTGCTGAAACCCAGTACTTC. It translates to CASSLGSAETQYF.

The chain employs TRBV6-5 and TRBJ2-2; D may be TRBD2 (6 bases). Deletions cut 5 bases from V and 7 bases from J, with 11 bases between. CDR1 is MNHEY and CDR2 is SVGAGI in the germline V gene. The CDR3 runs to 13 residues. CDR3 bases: TGTGCCAGCAGTGGAGGGTCCGGCGGGGAGCTGTTTTTT. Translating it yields CASSGGSGGELFF.

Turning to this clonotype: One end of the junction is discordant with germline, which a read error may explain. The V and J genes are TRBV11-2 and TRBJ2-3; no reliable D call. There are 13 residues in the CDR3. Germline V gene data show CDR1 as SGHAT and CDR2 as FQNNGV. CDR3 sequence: CASNLGSRDTQYF. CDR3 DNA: TGTGCCAGCAACTTAGGATCGCGGGATACGCAGTATTTT.

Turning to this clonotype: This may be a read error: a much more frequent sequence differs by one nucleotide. For the CDR3, the DNA is TGCAGTGCTAGAGAGTCCAGGGACCCGGGTAAGGCCCAGTACTTC. It specifies CSARESRDPGKAQYF. The chain has TRBV20-1 and TRBJ2-5; D possibly uses TRBD1 or TRBD2 (5 bases each). This CDR3 is 15 amino acids long. With 0 bases removed from V and 9 bases from J, the gap between germline ends came to 20 bases. Germline values: CDR1 DFQATT, CDR2 SNEGSKA (reference sequence).

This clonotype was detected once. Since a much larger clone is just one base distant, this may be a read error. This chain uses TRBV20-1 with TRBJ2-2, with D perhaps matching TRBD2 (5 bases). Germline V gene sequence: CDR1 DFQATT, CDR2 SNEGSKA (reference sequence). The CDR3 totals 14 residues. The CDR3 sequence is CGARWGDGTGELFF. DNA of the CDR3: TGCGGTGCTAGATGGGGAGATGGAACCGGGGAGCTGTTTTTT.

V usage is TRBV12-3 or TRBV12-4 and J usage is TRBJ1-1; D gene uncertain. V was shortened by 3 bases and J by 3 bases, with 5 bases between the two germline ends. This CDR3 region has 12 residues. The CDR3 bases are TGTGCCAGCAGTTTTTGGGACACTGAAGCTTTCTTT. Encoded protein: CASSFWDTEAFF.